This T cell receptor (beta chain) was sequenced during a study of blood T cell repertoires in COVID-19 (dated by TCRdb to the early 2020s). In the study overall: Samples from collaborators originated in the United States, Italy and Spain and spanned both the acute and convalescent phases of COVID-19. A freely available public database, intended as a resource for researchers studying the immune response to SARS-CoV-2, is where the repertoires were released. The prospective study material was composed of cDNA or gDNA derived from T cells, B-cell-depleted T cells, or PBMCs. HLA class I and class II types, where available, came from metadata supplied by the sample provider rather than from assay-based typing. Deeply sampled blood TCRbeta repertoires from subjects exposed to, actively infected with, or recovered from COVID-19 were included in the dataset. Nearly every sample came with metadata listing a de-identified subject ID, COVID-19 status, age in years and sex. Samples were obtained from the ongoing ImmuneRACE study (first 160 participants) and from 1,254 subjects provided by 6 global collaborators.

As regards this clone: Its antigen target is currently unknown. No qualities accompany the bases; no much larger clone lies one base away.

The cysteine opens and the phenylalanine closes a CDR3 of 16 amino acids. Solely the CDR3 DNA is kept, with 48 bases framed from the first base. V drops 4 bases and J drops 2 bases, leaving 17 bases in between. CDR1 and CDR2 were assigned from the germline V gene as SGHDT and YYEEEE. Overall results and qualifications from the work: The quantity of clinical and demographic metadata differed by source and by participant and was supplied without curation.

The immunoSEQ Assay, a bias-controlled multiplex PCR, was used to amplify TCRbeta CDR3 regions from genomic DNA. Under the source paper's analysis protocol: Nucleated cell counts per sample were estimated from amplification of reference gene primers within the assay. To quantify the absolute abundance of each unique TCRbeta CDR3 rearrangement, sequence reads were collapsed and filtered. For each sample, productive Simpson clonality was calculated by taking the square root of Simpson's diversity index across productive rearrangements. The source is immuneACCESS, and TCRdb retained only in-frame sequences with V and J called. Part of the clones is not carried over; for the studies checked, unresolved V genes explain less than half of this, and the remainder is unexplained. V and J calls and clone size are copied from that table; D and trimming were computed from the DNA. The sample table holds 150,000 to 200,000 clones, of which roughly 82% were seen once. The ten largest account for approximately 8.7% of the sample.

Collaborating institutions collected whole blood in K2EDTA tubes following their own protocols. For TCRbeta analysis, collaborators shipped samples in one of three forms: frozen whole blood, isolated PBMCs, or DNA extracted from either of those sample types. The sequence links TRBV5-6 to TRBJ2-3, with TRBD1 tentatively as D gene (6 bases match). This TCR came from a woman in her 70s with acute or convalescent COVID-19. Sequences were obtained from peripheral blood. The DNA sequence is TGTGCCAGCAGCCTCTCCCTGAGGGGGAACACAGATACGCAGTATTTT. Translated, it gives CASSLSLRGNTDTQYF.